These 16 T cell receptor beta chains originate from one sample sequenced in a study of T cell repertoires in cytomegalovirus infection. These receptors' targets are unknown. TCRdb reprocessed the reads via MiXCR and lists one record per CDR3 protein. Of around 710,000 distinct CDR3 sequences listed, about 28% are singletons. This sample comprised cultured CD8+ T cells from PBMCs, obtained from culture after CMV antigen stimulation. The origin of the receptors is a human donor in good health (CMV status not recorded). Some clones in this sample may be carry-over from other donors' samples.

DNA for the CDR3: TGTGCCAGCAGTGATTCCAGGGCTCTCAATCAGCCCCAGCATTTT. It is translated as CASSDSRALNQPQHF. The J gene is TRBJ1-5, the V gene TRBV6-1; perhaps TRBD1 as D (5 bases). Germline V lookup: CDR1 MNHNS, CDR2 SASEGT. V lost 3 bases to trimming and J lost 3 bases, with 12 bases between them. The CDR3 is 15 residues long.

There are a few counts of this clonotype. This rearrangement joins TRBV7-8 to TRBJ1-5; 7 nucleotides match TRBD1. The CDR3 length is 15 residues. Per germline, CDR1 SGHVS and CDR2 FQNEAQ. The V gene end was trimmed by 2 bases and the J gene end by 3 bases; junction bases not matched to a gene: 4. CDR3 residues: CASSLPQGNNQPQHF. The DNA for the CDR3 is TGTGCCAGCAGCTTACCACAGGGGAACAATCAGCCCCAGCATTTT.

The CDR3 nucleotides read TGCAGCGTTGATTTCTGGGTAATGAACACTGAAGCTTTCTTT. The encoded protein is CSVDFWVMNTEAFF. The V call is TRBV29-1, the J call TRBJ1-1, with unresolved D. V lost 3 bases to trimming and J lost 0 bases, with 11 bases between them. Germline V gene sequence: CDR1 SQVTM, CDR2 ANQGSEA. The CDR3 is 14 amino acids.

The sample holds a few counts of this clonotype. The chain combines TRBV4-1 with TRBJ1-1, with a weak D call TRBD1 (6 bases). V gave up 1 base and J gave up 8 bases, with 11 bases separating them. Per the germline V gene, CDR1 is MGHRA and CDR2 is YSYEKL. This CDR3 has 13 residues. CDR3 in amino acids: CASSQGRGGEAFF. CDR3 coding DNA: TGCGCCAGCAGCCAAGGGAGAGGGGGAGAAGCTTTCTTT.

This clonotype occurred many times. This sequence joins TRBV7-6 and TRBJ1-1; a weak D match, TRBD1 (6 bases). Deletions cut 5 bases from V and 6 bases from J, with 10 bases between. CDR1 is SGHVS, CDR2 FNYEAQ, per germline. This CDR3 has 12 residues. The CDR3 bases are TGTGCCAGCAGCGACCGACAGGCTGAAGCTTTCTTT. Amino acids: CASSDRQAEAFF.

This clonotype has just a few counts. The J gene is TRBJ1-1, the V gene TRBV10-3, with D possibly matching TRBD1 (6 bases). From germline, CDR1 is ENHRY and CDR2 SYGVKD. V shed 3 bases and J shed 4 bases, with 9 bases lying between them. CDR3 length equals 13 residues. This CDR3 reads CAISETGTTEAFF. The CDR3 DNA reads TGTGCCATCAGTGAAACAGGGACCACTGAAGCTTTCTTT.

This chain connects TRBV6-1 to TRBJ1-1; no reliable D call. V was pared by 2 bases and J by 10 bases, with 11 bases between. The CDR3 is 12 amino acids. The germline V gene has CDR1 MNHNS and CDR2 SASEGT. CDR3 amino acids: CASSEFTPGAFF. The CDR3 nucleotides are TGTGCCAGCAGTGAATTTACTCCGGGAGCTTTCTTT.

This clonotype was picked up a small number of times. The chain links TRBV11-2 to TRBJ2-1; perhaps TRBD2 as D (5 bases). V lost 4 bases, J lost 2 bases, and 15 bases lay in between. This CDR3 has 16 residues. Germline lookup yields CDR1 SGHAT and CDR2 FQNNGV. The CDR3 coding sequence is TGTGCCAGCAGCTCAGCGGACTTTTCCGCCTACAATGAGCAGTTCTTC. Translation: CASSSADFSAYNEQFF.

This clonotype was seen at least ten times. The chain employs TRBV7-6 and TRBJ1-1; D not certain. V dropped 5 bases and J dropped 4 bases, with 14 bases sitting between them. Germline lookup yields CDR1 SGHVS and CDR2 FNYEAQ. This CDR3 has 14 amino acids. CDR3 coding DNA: TGTGCCAGCAGCCCCAACGTCCGGGCCACTGAAGCTTTCTTT. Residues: CASSPNVRATEAFF.

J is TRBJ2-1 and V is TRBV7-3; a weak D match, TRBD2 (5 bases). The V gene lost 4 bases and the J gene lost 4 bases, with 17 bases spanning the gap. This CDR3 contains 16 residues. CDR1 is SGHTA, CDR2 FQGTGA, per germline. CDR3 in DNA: TGTGCCAGCAGCTATCTAGGCGGCGGGTTATACAATGAGCAGTTCTTC. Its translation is CASSYLGGGLYNEQFF.

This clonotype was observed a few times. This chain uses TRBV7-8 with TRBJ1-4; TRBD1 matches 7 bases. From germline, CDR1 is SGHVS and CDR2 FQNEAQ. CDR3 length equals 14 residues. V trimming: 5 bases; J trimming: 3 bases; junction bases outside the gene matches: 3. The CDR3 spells CASSGTEPNEKLFF. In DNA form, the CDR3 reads TGTGCCAGCAGCGGGACAGAGCCTAATGAAAAACTGTTTTTT.

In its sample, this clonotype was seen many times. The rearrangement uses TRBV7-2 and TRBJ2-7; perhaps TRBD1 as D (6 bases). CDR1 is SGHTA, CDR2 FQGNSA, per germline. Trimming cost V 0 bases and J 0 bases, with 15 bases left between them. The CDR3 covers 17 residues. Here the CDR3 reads CASSLATRQAHSYEQYV. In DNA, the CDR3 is TGTGCCAGCAGCTTAGCGACCAGACAGGCCCACTCCTACGAGCAGTACGTC.

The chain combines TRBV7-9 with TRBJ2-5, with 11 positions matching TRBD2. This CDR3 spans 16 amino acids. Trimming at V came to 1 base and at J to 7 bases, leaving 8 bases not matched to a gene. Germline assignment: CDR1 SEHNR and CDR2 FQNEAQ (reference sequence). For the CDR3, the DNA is TGTGCCAGCAGCTTAGGACTAGCGGGGAGGAGTAGGACCCAGTACTTC. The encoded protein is CASSLGLAGRSRTQYF.

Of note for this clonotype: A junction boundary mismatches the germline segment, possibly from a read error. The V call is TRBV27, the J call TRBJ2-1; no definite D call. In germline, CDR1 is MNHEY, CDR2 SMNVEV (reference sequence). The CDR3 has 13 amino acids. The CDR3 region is CATSPSSYNEQFF. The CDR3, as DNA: TGTGCCACCAGTCCCAGCTCCTACAATGAGCAGTTCTTC.

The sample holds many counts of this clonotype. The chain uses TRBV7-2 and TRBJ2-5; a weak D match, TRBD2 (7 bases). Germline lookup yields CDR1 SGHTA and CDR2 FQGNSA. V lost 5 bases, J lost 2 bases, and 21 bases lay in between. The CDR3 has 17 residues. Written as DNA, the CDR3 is TGTGCCAGCAGCCCAGGGGAACTAGCGCGGGGTCAAGAGACCCAGTACTTC. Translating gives CASSPGELARGQETQYF.

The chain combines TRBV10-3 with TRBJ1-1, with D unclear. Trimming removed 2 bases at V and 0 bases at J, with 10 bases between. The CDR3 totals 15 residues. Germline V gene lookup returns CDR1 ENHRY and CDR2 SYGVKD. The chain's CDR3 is CAISEAIPMNTEAFF. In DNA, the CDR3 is TGTGCCATCAGTGAGGCTATACCCATGAACACTGAAGCTTTCTTT.